These 28 T cell receptor beta chains were sequenced from one sample in a study of blood T cell repertoires in COVID-19. Profiled with immunoSEQ multiplex PCR; TCRdb holds only in-frame clones, not every one. The repertoire has 100,000 to 120,000 clones, about 76% of them found once; the top ten carry roughly a fifth. Sequencing was performed on peripheral blood. The receptors stem from a woman in her 70s with acute or convalescent COVID-19.

The V and J genes are TRBV7-2 and TRBJ1-4; D possibly corresponds to TRBD1 (6 bases). V was clipped by 5 bases and J by 8 bases, with 15 bases between them. Germline V gene lookup returns CDR1 SGHTA and CDR2 FQGNSA. CDR3 size: 14 residues. Here the CDR3 reads CASSSRTVREKLFF. The CDR3 nucleotides are TGTGCCAGCAGCAGCCGGACAGTCCGAGAAAAACTGTTTTTT.

V is TRBV15 and J is TRBJ1-3, with TRBD1 as a possible D gene (5 bases). Germline V gene data show CDR1 as LNHNV and CDR2 as YYDKDF (reference sequence). The CDR3 is 14 amino acids. Trimming cost V 8 bases and J 4 bases, with 15 bases left between them. This chain's CDR3 is CATSPGGPGNTIYF. The DNA of the CDR3 is TGTGCCACCTCGCCCGGGGGACCAGGAAACACCATATATTTT. Based on the CDR3 plus reference TRBV15 and TRBJ1-3, the full variable domain is DAMVIQNPRYQVTQFGKPVTLSCSQTLNHNVMYWYQQKSSQAPKLLFHYYDKDFNNEADTPDNFQSRRPNTSFCFLDIRSPGLGDTAMYLCATSPGGPGNTIYFGEGSWLTVV.

This rearrangement joins TRBV27 to TRBJ2-6; tentatively, D is TRBD1 (5 bases). Germline values: CDR1 MNHEY, CDR2 SMNVEV (reference sequence). With 8 bases removed from V and 0 bases from J, the gap between germline ends came to 11 bases. The CDR3 is made up of 15 amino acids. Written as DNA, the CDR3 is TGTGCCAGCGGGCCAGGGCACTCTGGGGCCAACGTCCTGACTTTC. Residues: CASGPGHSGANVLTF.

This clone was observed a few times. The chain joins TRBV19 to TRBJ1-5; 7 bases agree with TRBD1. The CDR3 consists of 13 residues. Germline-derived CDR1 and CDR2 are LNHDA and SQIVND (reference sequence). Losses at the gene ends were 8 bases for V and 6 bases for J; bases not matched to a gene: 7. The CDR3 loop is CASLGDSAQPQHF. DNA of the CDR3: TGTGCCAGTTTGGGGGACAGTGCTCAGCCCCAGCATTTT.

The V and J genes are TRBV30 and TRBJ2-7; D gene ambiguous. Germline CDR1 GTSNPN, CDR2 SVGIG (reference sequence). CDR3 length: 14 residues. With 0 bases removed from V and 3 bases from J, the gap between germline ends came to 12 bases. The CDR3 sequence is CAWSVQPAGYEQYF. The CDR3 bases are TGTGCCTGGAGTGTACAGCCGGCCGGCTACGAGCAGTACTTC.

This clone was seen repeatedly, ten times or more. The chain carries TRBV12-3 or TRBV12-4 and TRBJ2-3; 7 bases map to TRBD2. After removal of 4 bases from V and 4 bases from J, the junction contained 2 bases not matched to a gene. This CDR3 comprises 13 residues. CDR3 in DNA: TGTGCCAGCAGTTGGGGGGGGGCAGATACGCAGTATTTT. Residues: CASSWGGADTQYF.

This chain connects TRBV5-1 to TRBJ2-6; D perhaps matches TRBD1 (6 bases). V lost 0 bases and J 3 bases, leaving 13 bases between the germline ends. There are 17 residues in the CDR3. Germline values: CDR1 SGHRS, CDR2 YFSETQ. For the CDR3, the DNA is TGCGCCAGCAGCTTGGCACAGGGTCCGGGTGGGGCCAACGTCCTGACTTTC. Residues: CASSLAQGPGGANVLTF.

The rearrangement uses TRBV15 and TRBJ1-6; a weak D match, TRBD1 (6 bases). Trimming took 5 bases from V and 6 from J, leaving 14 bases between them. This CDR3 spans 15 amino acids. CDR1 and CDR2 (germline): LNHNV, YYDKDF (reference sequence). The CDR3 here is CATSGNRVTNSPLHF. The CDR3 DNA follows: TGTGCCACCAGCGGAAACAGGGTGACTAATTCACCCCTCCACTTT.

This clone was found a few times. The V call is TRBV5-1, the J call TRBJ1-5; 7 nucleotides agree with TRBD1. The V and J ends lost 1 base and 0 bases, in that order; junction bases with no gene match: 10. This CDR3 has 18 amino acids. CDR1 and CDR2 (germline): SGHRS, YFSETQ. CDR3 region: CASSLSQGEGYSNQPQHF. The CDR3 DNA reads as TGCGCCAGCAGCTTGTCTCAGGGGGAAGGGTATAGCAATCAGCCCCAGCATTTT.

This clone came up a few times. Other nucleotide sequences from this sample produce the same CDR3. The CDR3 region is CASSQDRNTEAFF. DNA for the CDR3: TGTGCCAGCAGCCAAGACAGGAACACTGAAGCTTTCTTT. The V call is TRBV14, the J call TRBJ1-1; D is uncertain. Trimming removed 0 bases from V and 1 base from J, with 3 bases in between. This CDR3 contains 13 residues. Germline V gives CDR1 SGHDN, CDR2 FVKESK. The full variable domain, in which reference TRBV14 and TRBJ1-1 provide the parts outside the CDR3, is EAGVTQFPSHSVIEKGQTVTLRCDPISGHDNLYWYRRVMGKEIKFLLHFVKESKQDESGMPNNRFLAERTGGTYSTLKVQPAELEDSGVYFCASSQDRNTEAFFGQGTRLTVV.

The rearrangement uses TRBV6-4 and TRBJ1-5; TRBD1 matches at 10 bases. V dropped 6 bases and J dropped 2; count of bases not matched to a gene: 13. Germline CDR1 is MRHNA and CDR2 is SNTAGT. The length of the CDR3 is 18 residues. The CDR3 region has the DNA TGTGCCAGCAGAGCCTCCGGGACAGGGGAGCAGGGCAATCAGCCCCAGCATTTT. Residues: CASRASGTGEQGNQPQHF.

The chain employs TRBV3-1 (or the pseudogene TRBV3-2) and TRBJ2-1; the D is unclear. Between the trimmed V and J ends, which lost 2 bases and 9 bases, there was a span of 5 bases. Germline-derived CDR1 and CDR2 are LGHDT and YNNKEL (reference sequence). CDR3 length: 11 amino acids. DNA for the CDR3: TGTGCCAGCAGCCAAACTACTGAGCAGTTCTTC. Translated, it gives CASSQTTEQFF.

The V gene is TRBV30, the J gene TRBJ2-5, with D possibly matching TRBD2 (5 bases). CDR3 length equals 15 residues. In germline, CDR1 is GTSNPN, CDR2 SVGIG (reference sequence). V gave up 5 bases and J gave up 4 bases, with 20 bases separating them. The CDR3 region has the DNA TGTGCCTGGCGCACACTAGGTGGAGCAACAGAGACCCAGTACTTC. This translates into CAWRTLGGATETQYF.

This sequence joins TRBV7-6 and TRBJ1-2; D may be TRBD1 (5 bases). V was cut by 3 bases and J by 8 bases, with 10 bases left in between. CDR1 and CDR2 from the germline V gene are SGHVS and FNYEAQ. The CDR3 sequence is 12 residues long. CDR3 bases: TGTGCCAGCAGCTTGGCAGGGCCCGGCTACACCTTC. This sequence encodes CASSLAGPGYTF.

The chain joins TRBV19 to TRBJ1-5, with TRBD1 as a possible D gene (5 bases). Germline CDR1 reads LNHDA; CDR2 reads SQIVND (reference sequence). The germline V and J ends were trimmed by 1 base and 4 bases, with 11 bases remaining between them. There are 15 residues in the CDR3. The CDR3 spells CASSIGGTMNQPQHF. Written as DNA, the CDR3 is TGTGCCAGTAGTATAGGGGGCACGATGAATCAGCCCCAGCATTTT.

This rearrangement joins TRBV5-1 to TRBJ1-1; TRBD1 aligns across 8 bases. The CDR3 has 15 amino acids. Germline CDR1 and CDR2: SGHRS and YFSETQ. V shed 3 bases, J shed 5 bases, and the junction held 9 bases outside the gene matches. As DNA, the CDR3 is TGCGCCAGCAGCTCGACAGGGGCTCAGGGGACTGAAGCTTTCTTT. Amino acids: CASSSTGAQGTEAFF.

This CDR3 reads CASSLSGGGNYGYTF. CDR3 in DNA: TGTGCCAGCAGCTTAAGTGGCGGGGGCAACTATGGCTACACCTTC. The chain joins TRBV7-9 to TRBJ1-2; perhaps TRBD1 as D (6 bases). There are 15 residues in the CDR3. Trimming shortened V by 2 bases and J by 2 bases, and 12 bases separated the two germline ends. Germline CDR1 and CDR2: SEHNR and FQNEAQ (reference sequence).

In this sample, this clone turned up once. The rearrangement uses TRBV5-6 and TRBJ2-1; TRBD2 agrees at 8 bases. This CDR3 comprises 15 residues. Trimming took 4 bases from V and 5 from J; bases not matched to a gene: 8. The germline gives CDR1 SGHDT, CDR2 YYEEEE. In DNA form, the CDR3 reads TGTGCCAGCAGCCCCTTAGCGGGGTTTAACAATGAGCAGTTCTTC. Amino acid sequence: CASSPLAGFNNEQFF.

The chain employs TRBV3-1 (or the pseudogene TRBV3-2) and TRBJ1-4; 8 bases match TRBD1. V was pared by 4 bases and J by 0 bases, with 10 bases of the junction left unmatched. Germline CDR1 reads LGHDT; CDR2 reads YNNKEL (reference sequence). This CDR3 region has 18 residues. The CDR3, as DNA: TGTGCCAGCAGCCTCCAGGGGGCCTTCGGCTCAACTAATGAAAAACTGTTTTTT. It yields the protein CASSLQGAFGSTNEKLFF.

V usage is TRBV5-1 and J usage is TRBJ2-5; 12 bases are shared with TRBD1. With 1 base clipped from V and 4 bases from J, the junction kept 11 bases outside the gene matches. This CDR3 region has 18 residues. The V gene's germline CDR1 is SGHRS and CDR2 YFSETQ. The CDR3 loop reads CASSLLPGTGGAGETQYF. CDR3 sequence (DNA): TGCGCCAGCAGCTTGTTGCCCGGGACAGGGGGCGCGGGAGAGACCCAGTACTTC.

The V call is TRBV27, the J call TRBJ2-3, with D possibly matching TRBD2 (6 bases). The CDR3 has 18 residues. The V gene lost 3 bases and the J gene lost 1 base, with 20 bases spanning the gap. The V gene's germline CDR1 is MNHEY and CDR2 SMNVEV (reference sequence). The CDR3 sequence: CASSFGSGARWGTDTQYF. The DNA of the CDR3 is TGTGCCAGCAGTTTCGGTAGCGGCGCTCGGTGGGGCACAGATACGCAGTATTTT.

This chain links TRBV29-1 with TRBJ1-2; TRBD1 agrees at 8 bases. V dropped 1 base and J dropped 6; count of bases not matched to a gene: 13. This CDR3 has 16 residues. The germline CDR1 and CDR2 sequences are SQVTM and ANQGSEA. This CDR3 reads CSVEARGQVGFNGYTF. The CDR3 DNA reads as TGCAGCGTTGAAGCTAGGGGACAGGTCGGATTTAATGGCTACACCTTC.

The chain uses TRBV20-1 and TRBJ2-5, with 15 bases identical to TRBD2. V dropped 3 bases and J dropped 5; count of bases not matched to a gene: 10. Germline CDR1 is DFQATT and CDR2 is SNEGSKA (reference sequence). The length of the CDR3 is 17 residues. In DNA, the CDR3 is TGCAGTGCTAGTCCGGAGGGACTAGCGGGGGGTGGGGAGACCCAGTACTTC. Its translation: CSASPEGLAGGGETQYF.

The genes are TRBV19 and TRBJ2-1, with D perhaps TRBD1 (6 bases). This CDR3 is built from 16 residues. Germline V gene sequence: CDR1 LNHDA, CDR2 SQIVND (reference sequence). Trimming removed 7 bases from V and 5 bases from J, with 21 bases in between. CDR3 protein: CASTPGLDRIDNEQFF. CDR3 DNA: TGTGCCAGTACCCCAGGTCTGGACAGAATAGACAATGAGCAGTTCTTC.

The chain joins TRBV27 to TRBJ2-5, with TRBD2 identical over 9 bases. Germline-derived CDR1 and CDR2 are MNHEY and SMNVEV (reference sequence). The CDR3 runs to 15 residues. V lost 0 bases, J lost 5 bases, and 4 bases stayed unmatched. The CDR3 region has the DNA TGTGCCAGCAGTTTATCGCGGGGGGGCTGGGAGACCCAGTACTTC. It yields the protein CASSLSRGGWETQYF.

The CDR3 region is CASSPRGGAGRTEAFF. CDR3 sequence (DNA): TGTGCCAGCTCACCACGAGGGGGCGCCGGTAGGACTGAAGCTTTCTTT. The chain joins TRBV18 to TRBJ1-1; TRBD1 agrees at 7 bases. Trimming took 1 base from V and 5 from J; bases not matched to a gene: 10. Germline-derived CDR1 and CDR2 are KGHSH and LQKENI. CDR3 length: 16 amino acids.

The chain links TRBV15 to TRBJ1-2; possible D gene TRBD1, 6 bases. Trimming cost V 5 bases and J 4 bases, with 14 bases left between them. This CDR3 has 14 residues. Per the germline V gene, CDR1 is LNHNV and CDR2 is YYDKDF (reference sequence). DNA of the CDR3: TGTGCCACCAGCTCGGGGGGCACATCCTATGGCTACACCTTC. Translating it yields CATSSGGTSYGYTF.

This chain connects TRBV3-1 (or the pseudogene TRBV3-2) to TRBJ1-4, with D hard to call. Trimming removed 2 bases at V and 0 bases at J, with 10 bases between. Germline CDR1 and CDR2: LGHDT and YNNKEL (reference sequence). The CDR3 covers 16 residues. CDR3 nucleotides: TGTGCCAGCAGCCAATCGGGGATTACAACTAATGAAAAACTGTTTTTT. As protein: CASSQSGITTNEKLFF.